These 22 T cell receptor beta chains came from one sample sequenced in a study of identical twins. TCRdb independently ran MiXCR on the 5' RACE reads; one entry per CDR3 protein. The sample comprises 500,000 to 650,000 distinct CDR3 sequences, about 7.1% of which are singletons, and roughly 1.5% rests with the top ten. The sample was also linked to a second study, of yellow fever vaccine responses in identical twins.

The sample taken for sequencing was PBMCs. These receptors all stem from a woman aged 18-35 years in good health.

This clonotype was observed a handful of times. The chain joins TRBV20-1 to TRBJ1-2; possibly TRBD1 for D (6 bases). The CDR3 consists of 13 residues. Germline V lookup: CDR1 DFQATT, CDR2 SNEGSKA (reference sequence). The V and J ends lost 3 bases and 4 bases respectively, with 12 bases between them. This CDR3 reads CSARAQGTYGYTF. The DNA of the CDR3 is TGCAGTGCTAGGGCACAGGGTACCTATGGCTACACCTTC.

This chain connects TRBV15 to TRBJ2-1, with D unclear. Deletions cut 4 bases from V and 6 bases from J, with 13 bases between. CDR1 is LNHNV, CDR2 YYDKDF, per germline (reference sequence). The CDR3 covers 14 residues. The DNA of the CDR3 is TGTGCCACCAGCATTTCCCCCGGGCCCAATGAGCAGTTCTTC. Its protein product is CATSISPGPNEQFF.

This chain joins TRBV18 and TRBJ2-2; weak D call: TRBD2 (5 bases). V shed 0 bases and J shed 0 bases, with 8 bases lying between them. CDR1 KGHSH and CDR2 LQKENI come from the germline V gene. The CDR3 contains 16 residues. CDR3 bases: TGTGCCAGCTCACCACCGAGGGCAGCGAACACCGGGGAGCTGTTTTTT. Amino acid sequence: CASSPPRAANTGELFF.

The chain employs TRBV29-1 and TRBJ2-1, with D possibly TRBD1 on 5 matching bases. Trimming took 2 bases from V and 10 from J, leaving 12 bases between them. This CDR3 region has 12 residues. Germline V gene data show CDR1 as SQVTM and CDR2 as ANQGSEA. The CDR3 region has the DNA TGCAGCGTTGAAAAAGGGGTTGACGAGCAGTTCTTC. This encodes CSVEKGVDEQFF.

The J gene is TRBJ2-7, the V gene TRBV10-3; 8 bases match TRBD2. The CDR3 has 13 amino acids. V trimming: 10 bases; J trimming: 2 bases; junction bases outside the gene matches: 7. Germline V gene sequence: CDR1 ENHRY, CDR2 SYGVKD. The CDR3 nucleotides are TGTGCCACCGGGAGCGGGGGCCCCTACGAGCAGTACGTC. This translates into CATGSGGPYEQYV.

The chain uses TRBV3-1 and TRBJ1-6; D is unclear. The germline CDR1 and CDR2 sequences are LGHDT and YNNKEL (reference sequence). This CDR3 is 13 amino acids long. Trimming removed 5 bases from V and 7 bases from J, with 9 bases in between. The CDR3: CASSSRLNSPLHF. DNA of the CDR3: TGTGCCAGCAGCTCCCGGTTGAATTCACCCCTCCACTTT.

The V gene is TRBV11-3, the J gene TRBJ2-2, with TRBD2 matching 11 bases. The CDR3 is 15 amino acids. After removal of 6 bases from V and 8 bases from J, the junction contained 8 bases not matched to a gene. Germline CDR1 and CDR2: SGHNT and YENEEA. CDR3 region: CASSLASGRPGELFF. Here the CDR3 DNA reads TGTGCCAGCAGTTTGGCTAGCGGGAGGCCAGGGGAGCTGTTTTTT.

This clonotype was detected ten times or more. The genes are TRBV6-1 and TRBJ2-6; the D gene is possibly TRBD1 (5 bases). The V gene lost 7 bases and the J gene lost 4 bases, with 23 bases spanning the gap. Germline V lookup: CDR1 MNHNS, CDR2 SASEGT. CDR3 length equals 18 residues. In DNA, the CDR3 is TGTGCCAGCATTCCAGGGATTTTAGCTTCCGGGGGGGCCAACGTCCTGACTTTC. Its translation: CASIPGILASGGANVLTF.

In its sample, this clonotype was seen many times. This rearrangement joins TRBV5-6 to TRBJ1-6, with D possibly being TRBD1 (5 bases). V shed 2 bases and J shed 10 bases, with 13 bases lying between them. The CDR3 length is 14 residues. The V gene's germline CDR1 is SGHDT and CDR2 YYEEEE. The CDR3 nucleotides are TGTGCCAGCAGCTTTCGAGGGGATGGGTCACCCCTCCACTTT. It translates to CASSFRGDGSPLHF.

The V call is TRBV4-2, the J call TRBJ2-5; D is unresolved. Trimming pared 3 bases from V and 5 bases from J, leaving 13 bases between. The CDR3 is 14 amino acids. CDR1 is LGHNA, CDR2 YNFKEQ, per germline. In nucleotides, the CDR3 is TGTGCCAGCAGCCATGGCGGCCAAAGGGAGACCCAGTACTTC. Translating gives CASSHGGQRETQYF.

The chain is built from TRBV10-3 and TRBJ2-3; D could derive from TRBD1 or TRBD2 (6 bases each). Germline V gene lookup returns CDR1 ENHRY and CDR2 SYGVKD. Trimming removed 8 bases at V and 4 bases at J, with 19 bases between. This CDR3 is 15 amino acids long. This CDR3 reads CAIHEGGSPSDTQYF. For the CDR3, the DNA is TGTGCCATCCACGAAGGGGGGAGTCCTTCAGATACGCAGTATTTT.

This clonotype has only a few counts. The rearrangement links TRBV9 to TRBJ2-5, with 7 nucleotides matching TRBD1. The germline V gene encodes CDR1 SGDLS and CDR2 YYNGEE. CDR3 length equals 15 residues. V lost 4 bases and J lost 2; bases outside the gene matches: 8. The CDR3 coding sequence is TGTGCCAGCAGCCGATCCGGGACAGCGCAAGAGACCCAGTACTTC. Translated, it gives CASSRSGTAQETQYF.

This clonotype has a handful of counts. The gene calls are TRBV7-8 and TRBJ2-1; 7 nucleotides align to TRBD1. The CDR3 sequence is 17 residues long. V dropped 4 bases and J dropped 3; count of bases not matched to a gene: 12. Germline loops: CDR1 SGHVS, CDR2 FQNEAQ. The CDR3 DNA is TGTGCCAGCAGCTCCCTGACAGGGAGCGACCACTACAATGAGCAGTTCTTC. Translating it yields CASSSLTGSDHYNEQFF.

V usage is TRBV20-1 and J usage is TRBJ2-7; D not resolved. The V end was cut by 3 bases, the J end by 3 bases, with 6 bases between. The CDR3 consists of 11 residues. Germline V lookup: CDR1 DFQATT, CDR2 SNEGSKA (reference sequence). The CDR3 DNA follows: TGCAGTGCTAGGACTCTCTACGAGCAGTACGTC. Amino acid sequence: CSARTLYEQYV.

This clonotype was seen ten or more times. This chain connects TRBV29-1 to TRBJ2-4; a weak D match, TRBD1 (6 bases). The CDR3 sequence is 13 residues long. The V gene's germline CDR1 is SQVTM and CDR2 ANQGSEA. V lost 3 bases and J lost 1, with 7 bases in between. CDR3 in DNA: TGCAGCGTTGATCAGGGGGCCAAAAACATTCAGTACTTC. Amino acid sequence: CSVDQGAKNIQYF.

The genes are TRBV12-3 or TRBV12-4 and TRBJ2-1; 16 bases align to TRBD2. This CDR3 comprises 18 residues. J lost 4 bases, V lost 1 base, and 4 bases had no gene match. The CDR3 reads CASSLGGTSGGAYNEQFF. As DNA, the CDR3 is TGTGCCAGCAGTTTAGGAGGGACTAGCGGGGGGGCATACAATGAGCAGTTCTTC.

The CDR3 nucleotides read TGCAGTGCTAATGATGCGAATCCCCAAGAGACCCAGTACTTC. Its translation is CSANDANPQETQYF. This chain joins TRBV20-1 and TRBJ2-5; no definite D call. This CDR3 has 14 amino acids. Trimming removed 4 bases at V and 1 base at J, with 13 bases between. Germline assignment: CDR1 DFQATT and CDR2 SNEGSKA (reference sequence).

The chain employs TRBV28 and TRBJ2-7; unclear D gene. The CDR3 extends over 12 amino acids. Germline CDR1 and CDR2: MDHEN and SYDVKM. Trimming removed 3 bases from V and 6 bases from J, with 9 bases in between. In nucleotides, the CDR3 is TGTGCCAGCAGTTTTGGGGAAGGCGAGCAGTACTTC. This gives the protein CASSFGEGEQYF.

The sample holds a few counts of this clonotype. The chain combines TRBV4-2 with TRBJ1-1; D possibly corresponds to TRBD1 (6 bases). From germline, CDR1 is LGHNA and CDR2 YNFKEQ. This CDR3 has 17 residues. The V and J ends lost 0 bases and 0 bases respectively, with 14 bases between them. CDR3 protein: CASSQDIGGRLNTEAFF. CDR3 DNA sequence: TGTGCCAGCAGCCAAGATATAGGGGGACGGCTGAACACTGAAGCTTTCTTT.

The table lists this clonotype with a count of one. The chain has TRBV10-3 and TRBJ2-7, with 10 bases that match TRBD2. The CDR3 spans 15 residues. V lost 3 bases, J lost 3 bases, and 5 bases stayed unmatched. The germline V gene encodes CDR1 ENHRY and CDR2 SYGVKD. The CDR3 protein is CAISDLAGGRYEQYF. In nucleotides, the CDR3 is TGTGCCATCAGTGATTTAGCGGGAGGCCGCTACGAGCAGTACTTC.

This clonotype was observed many times. J is TRBJ1-1 and V is TRBV7-2; 9 bases are shared with TRBD1. Germline CDR1 reads SGHTA; CDR2 reads FQGNSA. After removal of 5 bases from V and 10 bases from J, the junction contained 11 bases not matched to a gene. This CDR3 has 14 residues. The DNA for the CDR3 is TGTGCCAGCAGCCCGGGACAGGGAAGGTGGGGAGCTTTCTTT. Translation gives CASSPGQGRWGAFF.

CDR3 in amino acids: CASSQGDTGDPYNEQFF. The CDR3 DNA sequence: TGCGCCAGCAGCCAGGGGGATACAGGGGATCCCTACAATGAGCAGTTCTTC. The chain uses TRBV4-1 and TRBJ2-1; 7 bases line up with TRBD1. This CDR3 region has 17 residues. Germline CDR1 MGHRA, CDR2 YSYEKL. The V segment lost 3 bases and the J segment 2 bases; nucleotides outside the gene matches: 10.